This paragraph reports one T cell receptor (beta chain). At least ten counts were recorded for this clonotype. Its antigen is still unknown. Base qualities are not recorded, but no much larger clone differs from it by a single base. TCR repertoires of sorted CD4+ and CD8+ blood T cells from severe aplastic anemia patients and healthy subjects were deep-sequenced in the study. Ficoll-Paque density gradient centrifugation was used to isolate peripheral blood mononuclear cells. Before DNA extraction, CD4+ and CD8+ T cells were sorted by FACS or by magnetic beads. Genomic DNA served as template for TCR beta VDJ combination and CDR3 sequence profiling. TCR repertoire sequencing was run on an Illumina HiSeq 2000. Concerning the study's data processing: Repertoires were assessed using TRBV/TRBJ rearrangement plots, CDR3 size and DJ length profiles, and Simpson's diversity index. Whichever DNA sequence was most abundant in the deep sequencing data was defined as the immunodominant clone. CDR3 amino acid sequences were checked for sharing between subjects and were compared against published repertoires and the VDJdb database. TCRdb passed the public sequencing reads through fastp at Q25 and MiXCR, retaining productive beta sequences. Each entry merges the rows of one CDR3 protein and shows their most common DNA and genes. The V and J calls were determined by TCRdb, not by the authors. Present in this sample are some 220,000 distinct CDR3 sequences, roughly 35% of which were seen just once. 0.95% to 1.3% of the sample goes to the ten largest clones.

This sample is part of a study of CD8+CD57+ T cells in acquired aplastic anemia (dated by TCRdb to between 2018 and 2020). For the study in its entirety: A mean of about 3 ug of DNA, ranging from about 0.2 to 27.4 ug, was extracted from sorted CD4+ and CD8+ cells. For healthy donor samples, the average read count was approximately 10 million for CD4+ cells and around 12 million for CD8+ cells. Study-level results and caveats: No significant difference in CD8+ Simpson's diversity was found between patients and healthy controls (P=0.060). Although around 30 CD8+ CDR3 sequences were shared by patients and controls, these sequences appeared highly expressed in patients and within the immunodominant clones of patients.

This clonotype was sampled from a human donor in good health, serving as a control. Sequencing used sorted CD4+, CD8+, or CD8+CD57+ T cells (not recorded which) from PBMCs.

The CDR3 sequence is CASSQEETQYF. The sequenced DNA: TGTGCCAGCAGTCAGGAAGAGACCCAGTACTTC. The rearranged segments are TRBV6-5 and TRBJ2-5; too little of a D gene remains to name it. The germline V gene gives CDR1 as MNHEY and CDR2 as SVGAGI. Taken from cysteine to phenylalanine, the CDR3 has 11 residues. Left in the record is the CDR3 DNA by itself, 33 bases read in frame from the first base. V sheds 5 bases and J sheds 3 bases, leaving 4 bases between their ends.